This T cell receptor (beta chain) was sequenced for a study of OX40 agonist ivuxolimab in advanced cancers. With 4 bases removed from V and 0 bases from J, the gap between germline ends came to 6 bases. The CDR3 sequence is 13 residues long. Germline V gene lookup returns CDR1 MNHNS and CDR2 SASEGT. Profiled with immunoSEQ multiplex PCR; TCRdb holds only in-frame clones, not every one. Here the sample spans approximately 87,000 clones, roughly 88% being singletons. The V and J genes are TRBV6-1 and TRBJ1-1, with D maybe TRBD1 (5 bases). The TCR sequence derives from an adult with an advanced solid tumor such as melanoma, head and neck, liver or kidney cancer. The sequenced sample was CD4+ or CD8+ T cells sorted from blood, obtained in a trial of the OX40 agonist ivuxolimab. The CDR3 nucleotides read TGTGCCAGCAGTGGACAGATGAACACTGAAGCTTTCTTT. This sequence encodes CASSGQMNTEAFF.